These T cell receptor beta chains were read from a single sample in a study of Ad26.COV2.S vaccination and SARS-CoV-2 variants. TCRdb's table, derived via immunoSEQ multiplex PCR, lists solely in-frame clones and lacks some. In the table there are about 500,000 clones, about nine tenths of which are singletons. The sequencing here drew on peripheral blood, taken in a trial of Ad26.COV2.S vaccine versus placebo. Receptor source: a person aged 18-65 years who received the Ad26.COV2.S COVID-19 vaccine or a placebo. Each CDR3 is given with its conserved first and last residue. The order of the fields is clone size, J gene, D gene, V gene, CDR3 DNA, CDR3 protein. D genes are given only for firm matches. Expanded clones get a size class; other rows say once, few or many, or leave the size out.

NA | TRBJ2-1 | TRBD2 | TRBV10-2 | TGCGCCAGCAGGACTAGCGGGGGGGCTGGGAATGAGCAGTTCTTC | CASRTSGGAGNEQFF
once | TRBJ2-5 | NA | TRBV9 | TGTGCCAGCAGCGTAGGTTACAGGGACCGTCAAGAGACCCAGTACTTC | CASSVGYRDRQETQYF
NA | TRBJ2-7 | NA | TRBV7-2 | TGTGCCAGCAGCTTAGGTGCGGCGGCCCGCTCCTACGAGCAGTACTTC | CASSLGAAARSYEQYF
NA | TRBJ2-2 | NA | TRBV23-1 | TGCGCCAGCAGTCAACGCGGGGAGCTGTTTTTT | CASSQRGELFF
NA | TRBJ2-7 | NA | TRBV7-8 | TGTGCCAGCAGCTCCATCCGTGCTCGCTACGAGCAGTACTTC | CASSSIRARYEQYF
NA | TRBJ1-1 | NA | TRBV30 | TGTGCCTGGAGTCGGGGACCGCGGAACACTGAAGCTTTCTTT | CAWSRGPRNTEAFF
NA | TRBJ1-2 | TRBD1 | TRBV7-9 | TGTGCCAGCAGCTTAGCAGGGGGCCATGGCTACACCTTC | CASSLAGGHGYTF
NA | TRBJ2-1 | TRBD2 | TRBV30 | TGTGCCTGTACACTAGCGGGGGGCCTTAGCTCCTACAATGAGCAGTTCTTC | CACTLAGGLSSYNEQFF
many | TRBJ1-5 | NA | TRBV2 | TGTGCCAGCACGCGGCGGAATAGCAATCAGCCCCAGCATTTT | CASTRRNSNQPQHF
NA | TRBJ1-1 | NA | TRBV7-9 | TGTGCCAGCAGCCCGCTAGGAAGAGGGCTGGACACTGAAGCTTTCTTT | CASSPLGRGLDTEAFF
NA | TRBJ2-7 | NA | TRBV7-4 | TGTGCCAGCAGCCGAGGACAGTGCAACGAGCAGTACTTC | CASSRGQCNEQYF
NA | TRBJ2-7 | NA | TRBV7-9 | TGTGCCAGCACCGAAGATGGGTACAACGAGCAGTACTTC | CASTEDGYNEQYF
NA | TRBJ1-4 | NA | TRBV11-2 | TGTGCCAGCAGGGGTGCAACTAATGAAAAACTGTTTTTT | CASRGATNEKLFF
NA | TRBJ1-4 | NA | TRBV11-2 | TGTGCCAGTGCGGGGGGGACGGTTAATGAAAAACTGTTTTTT | CASAGGTVNEKLFF
NA | TRBJ1-5 | NA | TRBV6-6 | TGTGCCAGCAGTTACTCCGACAGGAGCAATCAGCCCCAGCATTTT | CASSYSDRSNQPQHF
NA | TRBJ2-7 | TRBD2 | TRBV11-2 | TGTGCCAGCAGCTTATTTCTAGCGGGAGTCGGCGAGCAGTACTTC | CASSLFLAGVGEQYF
few | TRBJ1-2 | NA | TRBV29-1 | TGCAGCGTTCGATCCGGGACTGAGTATGGCTACACCTTC | CSVRSGTEYGYTF
NA | TRBJ2-7 | TRBD1 | TRBV5-1 | TGCGCCAGCAGCTTCGAGACAGGGACCTACGAGCAGTACTTC | CASSFETGTYEQYF
once | TRBJ1-1 | NA | TRBV19 | TGTGCCAGTAGTATCTTCAACACTGAAGCTTTCTTT | CASSIFNTEAFF
NA | TRBJ2-7 | NA | TRBV2 | TGTGCCAGCAGTGAGGAAGGGCTCCGCGGCGGCGAGCAGTACTTC | CASSEEGLRGGEQYF
NA | TRBJ1-1 | TRBD1 | TRBV10-3 | TGTGCCATCAGTCCCGGGACAGACACTGAAGCTTTCTTT | CAISPGTDTEAFF
NA | TRBJ2-1 | NA | TRBV6-2/TRBV6-3 | TGTGCCAGCAGCCGTTTCCGGGTCGATGAGCAGTTCTTC | CASSRFRVDEQFF
once | TRBJ1-5 | NA | TRBV6-5 | TGTGCCAGCAGTTCTGTAGGGGGGCAGCCCCAGCATTTT | CASSSVGGQPQHF
few | TRBJ1-3 | NA | TRBV11-2 | TGTGCCAGCAGCAAACAGGGCTTTAGCTCTGGAAACACCATATATTTT | CASSKQGFSSGNTIYF
NA | TRBJ2-1 | NA | TRBV6-5 | TGTGCCAGCAGTTACGATCCCTACAATGAGCAGTTCTTC | CASSYDPYNEQFF
NA | TRBJ1-2 | NA | TRBV27 | TGTGCCAGCAGTCCCTTACAGGGAAGATGGTTAGGCTACACCTTC | CASSPLQGRWLGYTF
once | TRBJ1-5 | NA | TRBV30 | TGTGCCTGGAGTAGGGACCAGGGTACACAGCCCCAGCATTTT | CAWSRDQGTQPQHF
once | TRBJ1-5 | TRBD1 | TRBV20-1 | TGCAGTGCTAGTCGTGTCGACAGGGGGCGCAATCAGCCCCAGCATTTT | CSASRVDRGRNQPQHF
NA | TRBJ2-3 | NA | TRBV25-1 | TGTGCCAGCAGTGAGGGTAGCGGCACAGATACGCAGTATTTT | CASSEGSGTDTQYF
NA | TRBJ2-6 | TRBD2 | TRBV9 | TGTGCCAGCAGCGTAGGTCTAGCGGGGGGGCCTGGGGCCAACGTCCTGACTTTC | CASSVGLAGGPGANVLTF
NA | TRBJ1-6 | TRBD1 | TRBV29-1 | TGCAGCGTTGGTACGGGACAGGGTAATTCACCCCTCCACTTT | CSVGTGQGNSPLHF
NA | TRBJ1-5 | NA | TRBV5-3 | TGTGCCAGAAGCTTGGCCGCAGGGTTTGGCAATCAGCCCCAGCATTTT | CARSLAAGFGNQPQHF
once | TRBJ1-6 | TRBD1 | TRBV30 | TGTGCCTGGAGTGTAAGGGGGCGTTCACCCCTCCACTTT | CAWSVRGRSPLHF
NA | TRBJ1-1 | NA | TRBV15 | TGTGCCACCAGCCAGAACTCGGCAGTTGAAGCTTTCTTT | CATSQNSAVEAFF
NA | TRBJ1-6 | TRBD1 | TRBV4-3 | TGCGCCAGCAGCCAGAGGGGACAGGGTCGCTCACCCCTCCACTTT | CASSQRGQGRSPLHF
NA | TRBJ2-5 | TRBD1 | TRBV2 | TGTGCCAGCAGTGGGGACAGGGGACAAGAGACCCAGTACTTC | CASSGDRGQETQYF
NA | TRBJ2-1 | TRBD2 | TRBV28 | TGTGCCAGCAGTTTTAGACTAGCTGGCGCCTACAATGAGCAGTTCTTC | CASSFRLAGAYNEQFF
NA | TRBJ2-7 | TRBD1 | TRBV2 | TGTGCCATCGAGACAGGGGGCTACGAGCAGTACTTC | CAIETGGYEQYF
NA | TRBJ2-1 | NA | TRBV7-2 | TGTGCCAGCAGCTTAGTGAGGGGGGAGGGTTCCAATGAGCAGTTCTTC | CASSLVRGEGSNEQFF
NA | TRBJ1-6 | TRBD1 | TRBV19 | TGTGCCAGTAGTCGACAGGGGAAGGCGTCCTATAATTCACCCCTCCACTTT | CASSRQGKASYNSPLHF
few | TRBJ1-2 | NA | TRBV30 | TGTGCCTGGAGTGATAGGGGGGCGGGTGGCTACACCTTC | CAWSDRGAGGYTF
NA | TRBJ2-7 | NA | TRBV19 | TGTGCCAGTAGGTTACAGGGTCTAGGAGCCTACGAGCAGTACTTC | CASRLQGLGAYEQYF
NA | TRBJ1-2 | TRBD1 | TRBV6-4 | TGTGCCAGCAGCCCAAGGACAGGGGGCGACGGCTACACCTTC | CASSPRTGGDGYTF
NA | TRBJ1-4 | TRBD1 | TRBV9 | TGTGCCAGCAGCCTCGGGACAGGGAATGAAAAACTGTTTTTT | CASSLGTGNEKLFF
NA | TRBJ2-1 | NA | TRBV6-2/TRBV6-3 | TGTGCCAGCAGTGGGGCCAGGAAGGTCACTGAGCAGTTCTTC | CASSGARKVTEQFF
NA | TRBJ1-1 | NA | TRBV27 | TGTGCCAGCAGTTTCCGGCGAACCTATGAAGCTTTCTTT | CASSFRRTYEAFF
NA | TRBJ2-1 | NA | TRBV10-3 | TGTGCCGCCCGGGGGTCCTCCTACAATGAGCAGTTCTTC | CAARGSSYNEQFF
NA | TRBJ2-7 | TRBD1 | TRBV27 | TGTGCCAGCGGGACGACAGGGAAGCGAAGCGAGCAGTACTTC | CASGTTGKRSEQYF
NA | TRBJ2-5 | NA | TRBV14 | TGTGCCAGCAGCCAAGGAACTGTCGGGACCCAGTACTTC | CASSQGTVGTQYF